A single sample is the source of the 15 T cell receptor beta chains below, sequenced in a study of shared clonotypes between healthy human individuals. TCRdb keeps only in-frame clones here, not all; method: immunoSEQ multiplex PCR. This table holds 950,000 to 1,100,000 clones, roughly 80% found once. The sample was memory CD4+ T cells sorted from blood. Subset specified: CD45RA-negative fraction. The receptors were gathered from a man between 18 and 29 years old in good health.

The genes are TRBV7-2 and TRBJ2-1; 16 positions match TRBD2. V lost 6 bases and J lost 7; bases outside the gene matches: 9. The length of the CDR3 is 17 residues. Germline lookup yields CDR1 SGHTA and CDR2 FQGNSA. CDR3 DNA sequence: TGTGCCAGCAGTCCCGGGACTAGCGGGAGGGCCAGAAATGAGCAGTTCTTC. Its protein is CASSPGTSGRARNEQFF.

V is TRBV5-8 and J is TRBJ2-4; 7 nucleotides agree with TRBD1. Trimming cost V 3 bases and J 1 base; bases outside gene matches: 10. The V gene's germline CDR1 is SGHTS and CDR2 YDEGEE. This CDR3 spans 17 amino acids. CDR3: CASSSLDRVVAKNIQYF. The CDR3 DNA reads TGTGCCAGCAGCTCCTTAGACAGGGTGGTGGCCAAAAACATTCAGTACTTC.

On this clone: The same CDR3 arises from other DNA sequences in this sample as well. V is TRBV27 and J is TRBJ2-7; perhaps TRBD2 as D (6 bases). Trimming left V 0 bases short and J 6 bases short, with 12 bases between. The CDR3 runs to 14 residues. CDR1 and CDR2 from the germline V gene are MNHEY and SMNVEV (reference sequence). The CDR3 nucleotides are TGTGCCAGCAGTTTATCGGGGGGTGGGCGCGAGCAGTACTTC. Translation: CASSLSGGGREQYF.

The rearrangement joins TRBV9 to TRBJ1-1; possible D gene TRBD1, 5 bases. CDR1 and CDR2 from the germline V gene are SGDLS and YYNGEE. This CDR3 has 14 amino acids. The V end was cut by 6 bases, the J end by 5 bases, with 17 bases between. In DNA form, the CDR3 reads TGTGCCAGCAAGGAGGGCACAGGTAGGACTGAAGCTTTCTTT. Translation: CASKEGTGRTEAFF.

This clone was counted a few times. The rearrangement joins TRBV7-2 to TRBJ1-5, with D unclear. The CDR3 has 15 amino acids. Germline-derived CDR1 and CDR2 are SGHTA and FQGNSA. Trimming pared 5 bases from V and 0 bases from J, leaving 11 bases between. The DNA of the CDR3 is TGTGCCAGCAGCCGTAGTTGGCCTAGCAATCAGCCCCAGCATTTT. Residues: CASSRSWPSNQPQHF.

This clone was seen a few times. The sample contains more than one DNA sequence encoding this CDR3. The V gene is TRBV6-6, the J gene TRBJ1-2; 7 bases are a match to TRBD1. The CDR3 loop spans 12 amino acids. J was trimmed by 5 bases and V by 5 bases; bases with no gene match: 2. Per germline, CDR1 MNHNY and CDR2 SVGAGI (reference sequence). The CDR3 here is CASSRDSYGYTF. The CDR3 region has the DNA TGTGCCAGCAGTAGGGACAGTTATGGCTACACCTTC.

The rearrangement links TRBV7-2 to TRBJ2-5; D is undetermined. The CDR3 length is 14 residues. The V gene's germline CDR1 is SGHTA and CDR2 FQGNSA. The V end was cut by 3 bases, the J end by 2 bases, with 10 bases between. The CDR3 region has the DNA TGTGCCAGCAGCTTGGCCCTTGGACAAGAGACCCAGTACTTC. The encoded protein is CASSLALGQETQYF.

CDR3 sequence: CASSEGGYNEKLFF. The CDR3 nucleotides are TGTGCCAGCAGTGAAGGGGGCTATAATGAAAAACTGTTTTTT. J is TRBJ1-4 and V is TRBV6-1, with a tentative D call TRBD1 (5 bases). V lost 1 base, J lost 4 bases, and 7 bases lay in between. This CDR3 region has 14 residues. Germline V gives CDR1 MNHNS, CDR2 SASEGT.

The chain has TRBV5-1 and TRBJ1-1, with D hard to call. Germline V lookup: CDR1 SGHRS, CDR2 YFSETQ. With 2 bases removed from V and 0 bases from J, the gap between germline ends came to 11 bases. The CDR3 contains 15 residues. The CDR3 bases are TGCGCCAGCAGCTTACCGACCTCAATGAACACTGAAGCTTTCTTT. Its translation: CASSLPTSMNTEAFF.

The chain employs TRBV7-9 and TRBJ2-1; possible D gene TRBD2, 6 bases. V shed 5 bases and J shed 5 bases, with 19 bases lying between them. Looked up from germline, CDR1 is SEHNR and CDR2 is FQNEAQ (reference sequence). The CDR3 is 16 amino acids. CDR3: CASSAEHTGTHNEQFF. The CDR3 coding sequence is TGTGCCAGCAGCGCAGAGCATACCGGGACTCACAATGAGCAGTTCTTC.

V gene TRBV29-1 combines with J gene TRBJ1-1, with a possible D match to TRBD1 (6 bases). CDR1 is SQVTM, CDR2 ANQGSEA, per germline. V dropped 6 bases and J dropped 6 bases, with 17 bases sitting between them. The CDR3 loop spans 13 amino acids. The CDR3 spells CSVTQGLNAEAFF. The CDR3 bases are TGCAGCGTCACACAGGGATTAAACGCTGAAGCTTTCTTT.

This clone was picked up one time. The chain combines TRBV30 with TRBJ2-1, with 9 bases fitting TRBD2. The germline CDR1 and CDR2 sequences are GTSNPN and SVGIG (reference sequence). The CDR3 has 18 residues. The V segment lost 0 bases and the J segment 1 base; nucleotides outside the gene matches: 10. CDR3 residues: CAWSVRMGGRVSYNEQFF. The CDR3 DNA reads TGTGCCTGGAGTGTACGGATGGGCGGGAGGGTTTCCTACAATGAGCAGTTCTTC.

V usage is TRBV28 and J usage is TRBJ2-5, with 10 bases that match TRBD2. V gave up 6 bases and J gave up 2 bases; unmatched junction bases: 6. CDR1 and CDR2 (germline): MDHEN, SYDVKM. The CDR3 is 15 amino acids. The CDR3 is CASSRRLAGQETQYF. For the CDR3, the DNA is TGTGCCAGCAGCCGTAGACTAGCGGGTCAAGAGACCCAGTACTTC.

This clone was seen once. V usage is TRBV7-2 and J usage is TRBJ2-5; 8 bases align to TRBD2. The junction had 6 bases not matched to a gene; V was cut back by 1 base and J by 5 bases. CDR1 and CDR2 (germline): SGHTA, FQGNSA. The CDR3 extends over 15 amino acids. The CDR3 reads CASSLVTSGAETQYF. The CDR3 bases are TGTGCCAGCAGCTTAGTTACTAGCGGCGCTGAGACCCAGTACTTC.

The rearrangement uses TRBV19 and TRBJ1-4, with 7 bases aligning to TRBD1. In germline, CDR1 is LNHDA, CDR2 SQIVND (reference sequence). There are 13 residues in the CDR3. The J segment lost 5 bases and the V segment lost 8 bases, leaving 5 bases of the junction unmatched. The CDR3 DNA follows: TGTGCCAGTTCGACAGGGTGGAATGAAAAACTGTTTTTT. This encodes CASSTGWNEKLFF.